The subject of this entry is one T cell receptor (beta chain). What antigen it recognizes has not been identified. Within one base of it there is no much larger clone, and no base qualities were kept. The entry originates in a study of blood T cell repertoires in COVID-19 (TCRdb year 2020). For the wider study: Samples covering the acute and convalescent phases of COVID-19 were provided by collaborators in the United States, Italy and Spain. Deeply sampled blood TCRbeta repertoires from subjects exposed to, actively infected with, or recovered from COVID-19 were included in the dataset. The samples were drawn from the first 160 participants of the ongoing ImmuneRACE study and from some 1,300 subjects provided by 6 global collaborators. The material from the prospective study consisted of cDNA or gDNA derived from T cells, B-cell-depleted T cells, or PBMCs. The repertoires were released in a freely available public database meant as a resource for research on the immune response to SARS-CoV-2. Where HLA class I and class II types were available, the types were taken from metadata supplied by the sample provider, not from assay-based typing. A de-identified subject ID, COVID-19 status, age in years and sex were almost always included in the sample metadata. What the research found in general, with its limitations: The amount of clinical and demographic metadata varied by source and participant and was provided uncurated.

According to the germline V gene, CDR1 reads MDHEN and CDR2 reads SYDVKM. Relative to germline, V is missing 6 bases and J is missing 1 base, with 15 bases of the junction outside any gene match. CDR3 length: 18 amino acids, cysteine to phenylalanine. This entry keeps only the CDR3 DNA: 54 bases, framed from base 1. Each collaborating institution followed its own protocols to collect whole blood in K2EDTA tubes. Collaborator samples were shipped for TCRbeta analysis as frozen whole blood, isolated PBMCs, or DNA extracted from either sample type. TCRbeta CDR3 regions were amplified from genomic DNA by means of the immunoSEQ Assay, a bias-controlled multiplex PCR. On the study's bioinformatics: Nucleated cell counts per sample were estimated from amplification of reference gene primers within the assay. Sequence reads were collapsed and filtered to measure the absolute abundance of every unique TCRbeta CDR3 rearrangement. For each sample, productive Simpson clonality was calculated by taking the square root of Simpson's diversity index across productive rearrangements. TCRdb took over this immuneACCESS table, retaining in-frame rearrangements with V and J assigned. Such tables are incomplete; in checked studies, under half of the missing clones stem from an unresolved V gene, and the remainder is unexplained. The D gene and trimming were derived from the DNA, and the V and J assignments and clone size from that table. A total of under 400,000 clones appear in this sample, around 87% of them only once. Around 6.3% of the sample is in the top ten clones.

The clonotype originates from a man between 18 and 29 years old with active or convalescent COVID-19. Sequencing was performed on peripheral blood. The sequence joins TRBV28 to TRBJ1-5, with 7 junctional bases fitting TRBD1. The sequenced DNA is TGTGCCAGCAGATACCAAGCGGGCAGGGGGTCGAGCAATCAGCCCCAGCATTTT. It is translated as CASRYQAGRGSSNQPQHF.